This TCR beta chain was retrieved from a study of T-cell memory formation after mild COVID-19. CDR3 size: 14 residues. Trimming removed 3 bases at V and 3 bases at J, with 12 bases between. Via MiXCR, TCRdb re-called the 5' RACE reads, giving one row per CDR3 protein. The sample has under 250,000 distinct CDR3 sequences; 15% are singletons. This clonotype was seen many times. The sample consisted of PBMCs or a T cell subset sorted from them (not recorded which). The receptor was isolated from an adult woman who had mild COVID-19 (a few samples of this study predate the infection). Cell type and time point are not known. V usage is TRBV12-3 or TRBV12-4 and J usage is TRBJ2-7; D remains unclear. This chain's CDR3 is CASSFTEDGYEQYF. CDR3 coding DNA: TGTGCCAGCAGTTTTACAGAGGACGGCTACGAGCAGTACTTC.